This T cell receptor (beta chain) was captured by sequencing in a study of OX40 agonist ivuxolimab in advanced cancers. Study background: Every 2 weeks, ivuxolimab was infused into the patients intravenously at between 0.01 and 10 mg/kg. Subjects had a mean age of roughly 57 years, with a range of 23 to 79; about 83% were male.

Measured with immunoSEQ multiplex PCR; TCRdb has only the in-frame clones, and not every one. The sample records about 59,000 clones, 80% to 90% being singletons. This CDR3 is 15 amino acids long. The V segment lost 4 bases and the J segment 2 bases; nucleotides outside the gene matches: 4. Germline CDR1 reads MNHEY; CDR2 reads SVGAGI. In the case of this clone: Antigen unknown.

General study results and limits: Also showing low normalized T-cell clonal expansion were some of the nonresponders.

This clonotype was sampled from an adult with an advanced solid tumor such as melanoma, head and neck, liver or kidney cancer. Sequenced here: CD4+ or CD8+ T cells sorted from blood, sampled in a trial of the OX40 agonist ivuxolimab. This chain connects TRBV6-5 to TRBJ2-5; 10 bases line up with TRBD1. The CDR3 region is CASSSGTGEQETQYF. The CDR3 nucleotides read TGTGCCAGCAGTTCAGGGACAGGGGAACAAGAGACCCAGTACTTC.